This TCR beta chain was captured by sequencing in a study of blood T cell repertoires in COVID-19. About the study: Spain, Italy and the United States supplied samples that represented acute and convalescent COVID-19. The cDNA or gDNA used as material had been derived from T cells, B-cell-depleted T cells, or PBMCs.

Followed longitudinally, the Seattle patients had been enrolled during active infection. The CDR3 is made up of 15 amino acids. The germline CDR1 and CDR2 sequences are LGHDT and YNNKEL (reference sequence). Trimming took 3 bases from V and 4 from J; bases not matched to a gene: 7. Original methodology: Reference gene primer amplification gave nucleated cell count estimates. Using immunoSEQ multiplex PCR, the repertoire was profiled, and TCRdb retains in-frame clones only, with some absent. The DNA was the basis for D and trimming; V, J and clone size are from that table. The repertoire has under 250,000 clones, approximately 91% of them found once; the top ten carry around 0.86%.

The sequencing input was peripheral blood. This chain connects TRBV3-1 (or the pseudogene TRBV3-2) to TRBJ2-7, with TRBD1 matching 9 bases. This TCR was recovered from a man aged 25 to 45 with COVID-19, enrolled during active disease. The CDR3 DNA reads TGTGCCAGCAGCCAGAGGGGGACAGGGCTTTACGAGCAGTACTTC. Its protein is CASSQRGTGLYEQYF.